The 22 T cell receptor beta chains below were found in one sample sequenced in a study of regulatory T cells in long-lasting Graves disease. Library construction for TCR beta used iRepertoire HTBI primers and Arm-PCR of CDR3 regions. TCRdb independently ran MiXCR on the multiplex PCR reads; one entry per CDR3 protein. The sample yields about 400,000 distinct CDR3 sequences, 15% to 19% seen once. The time point: newly diagnosed GD, antithyroid drugs for less than 3 months. The TCR library was made from RNA extracted from PBMCs. The specimen comprised peripheral blood mononuclear cells (PBMCs), sampled at new diagnosis, from a patient treated with antithyroid drugs. The receptors originated from a female donor with Graves disease.

In this sample, this clonotype turned up many times. V usage is TRBV20-1 and J usage is TRBJ1-2; D gene unclear. The CDR3 runs 14 residues. Per germline, CDR1 DFQATT and CDR2 SNEGSKA (reference sequence). Trimming removed 1 base from V and 1 base from J, with 10 bases in between. The CDR3 loop reads CSARGGTNNYGYTF. DNA of the CDR3: TGCAGTGCTAGAGGAGGCACTAATAACTATGGCTACACCTTC.

The V and J genes are TRBV11-3 and TRBJ1-6; D gene uncertain. The CDR3 spans 18 residues. Germline V gene data show CDR1 as SGHNT and CDR2 as YENEEA. Trimming took off 3 bases at V and 0 bases at J, with 15 bases between the two ends. In DNA form, the CDR3 reads TGTGCCAGCAGCTTGGGTCAGACCGTCGGCTCCTATAATTCACCCCTCCACTTT. It translates to CASSLGQTVGSYNSPLHF. Together with reference TRBV11-3 and TRBJ1-6, the CDR3 gives the full variable domain: EAGVVQSPRYKIIEKKQPVAFWCNPISGHNTLYWYLQNLGQGPELLIRYENEEAVDDSQLPKDRFSAERLKGVDSTLKIQPAELGDSAVYLCASSLGQTVGSYNSPLHFGNGTRLTVT.

This clonotype was counted many times. CDR3 nucleotides: TGTGCCAGCAGTGAAAGGGGACAGGGGTTCCCCTATGGGGGCTATGGCTACACCTTC. Amino acids: CASSERGQGFPYGGYGYTF. The chain is built from TRBV6-1 and TRBJ1-2, with 10 bases fitting TRBD1. Germline loops: CDR1 MNHNS, CDR2 SASEGT. This CDR3 comprises 19 residues. V was pared by 2 bases and J by 4 bases, with 16 bases of the junction left unmatched.

This clonotype was seen many times. J is TRBJ2-7 and V is TRBV6-1, with D unclear. V lost 7 bases, J lost 1 base, and 11 bases lay in between. The CDR3 consists of 13 residues. CDR1 is MNHNS and CDR2 is SASEGT in the germline V gene. The CDR3 loop reads CASTDRVSYEQYF. CDR3 DNA sequence: TGTGCCAGCACTGATCGCGTTTCCTACGAGCAGTACTTC.

This clonotype was counted only a few times. V and J are TRBV12-3 or TRBV12-4 and TRBJ2-2; a weak D match, TRBD2 (6 bases). The V gene lost 2 bases and the J gene lost 3 bases, with 16 bases spanning the gap. The CDR3 sequence is 17 residues long. CDR3 bases: TGTGCCAGCAGTTTACCTAGCGCGTTAGGGTACACCGGGGAGCTGTTTTTT. This codes for CASSLPSALGYTGELFF.

This clonotype has at least ten counts. V usage is TRBV3-1 and J usage is TRBJ1-1; D is uncertain. Between the trimmed V and J ends, which lost 3 bases and 1 base, there was a span of 9 bases. The CDR3 extends over 14 amino acids. Germline lookup yields CDR1 LGHDT and CDR2 YNNKEL (reference sequence). This CDR3 reads CASSQPGGNTEAFF. CDR3 DNA sequence: TGTGCCAGCAGCCAGCCAGGAGGGAACACTGAAGCTTTCTTT.

This clonotype has a count of ten or more. The chain joins TRBV11-2 to TRBJ1-1, with a possible D match to TRBD1 (6 bases). Germline lookup yields CDR1 SGHAT and CDR2 FQNNGV. Trimming took off 2 bases at V and 2 bases at J, with 9 bases between the two ends. The CDR3 contains 14 residues. CDR3 DNA sequence: TGTGCCAGCAGCTTATCCGGGACAAACACTGAAGCTTTCTTT. Translating gives CASSLSGTNTEAFF.

In this sample, this clonotype turned up many times. The chain employs TRBV7-9 and TRBJ2-7; a possible D gene is TRBD1 (6 bases). CDR3 length: 14 amino acids. Germline V gene data show CDR1 as SEHNR and CDR2 as FQNEAQ (reference sequence). V was pared by 5 bases and J by 2 bases, with 13 bases between. The CDR3 DNA sequence: TGTGCCAGCAGCCTGTGGACAGATACCTACGAGCAGTACTTC. This encodes CASSLWTDTYEQYF.

This clonotype was detected many times. The V and J genes are TRBV6-1 and TRBJ1-5, with TRBD1 identical over 7 bases. V shed 7 bases, J shed 9 bases, and the junction held 9 bases outside the gene matches. This CDR3 spans 13 amino acids. The germline CDR1 and CDR2 sequences are MNHNS and SASEGT. As DNA, the CDR3 is TGTGCCAGCACATCTGGGGACAGTCGGCCCCAGCATTTT. Translating it yields CASTSGDSRPQHF.

This clonotype has a handful of counts. The CDR3 end shows no conserved phenylalanine or tryptophan, and so a read error is likely. The gene calls are TRBV5-6 and TRBJ2-7; D gene unclear. Germline V gives CDR1 SGHDT, CDR2 YYEEEE. Trimming removed 5 bases from V and 2 bases from J, with 11 bases in between. The CDR3 has 13 amino acids. CDR3 loop: CASSLPNAYEQYL. CDR3 nucleotide sequence: TGTGCCAGCAGTCTACCGAACGCCTACGAGCAGTACCTC.

This clonotype was detected ten times or more. The chain recombines TRBV19 with TRBJ2-3; D possibly corresponds to TRBD1 (6 bases). Looked up from germline, CDR1 is LNHDA and CDR2 is SQIVND (reference sequence). The CDR3 is 14 residues long. V was clipped by 2 bases and J by 4 bases, with 10 bases between them. The CDR3: CASSIWKGADTQYF. In DNA, the CDR3 is TGTGCCAGTAGTATATGGAAGGGGGCAGATACGCAGTATTTT.

This clonotype was detected many times. V usage is TRBV20-1 and J usage is TRBJ2-1; unclear D gene. CDR3 size: 16 residues. Germline V lookup: CDR1 DFQATT, CDR2 SNEGSKA (reference sequence). V dropped 0 bases and J dropped 3 bases, with 15 bases sitting between them. CDR3 protein: CSARDIETPLYNEQFF. The DNA of the CDR3 is TGCAGTGCTAGAGATATCGAGACACCCCTCTACAATGAGCAGTTCTTC.

This clonotype was counted a few times. An end of the junction does not agree with germline; a read error may underlie this. The chain uses TRBV6-1 and TRBJ1-2; D possibly corresponds to TRBD1 (5 bases). This CDR3 is built from 11 residues. Germline values: CDR1 MNHNS, CDR2 SASEGT. The CDR3 loop is CVSSGRGGYTF. As DNA, the CDR3 is TGTGTCAGCAGTGGGCGGGGGGGCTACACCTTC.

This clonotype was seen only a few times. The chain uses TRBV20-1 and TRBJ2-7, with 7 bases aligning to TRBD2. The CDR3 extends over 15 amino acids. The germline CDR1 and CDR2 sequences are DFQATT and SNEGSKA (reference sequence). V lost 6 bases to trimming and J lost 3 bases; unmatched junction nucleotides: 14. DNA for the CDR3: TGCAGTGCAGGAACCGGGAGCGGGACCCTCTACGAGCAGTACTTC. This codes for CSAGTGSGTLYEQYF.

This clonotype was found a few times. V usage is TRBV29-1 and J usage is TRBJ2-1; 9 bases match TRBD2. V dropped 1 base and J dropped 3; count of bases not matched to a gene: 1. The germline gives CDR1 SQVTM, CDR2 ANQGSEA. CDR3 length equals 14 residues. CDR3 DNA sequence: TGCAGCGTTGAAGCTAGCGGGAACTACAATGAGCAGTTCTTC. It is translated as CSVEASGNYNEQFF.

This clonotype was seen a handful of times. The rearrangement uses TRBV18 and TRBJ2-3, with D perhaps being TRBD1 or TRBD2 (5 bases each). The CDR3 loop spans 14 amino acids. Trimming shortened V by 4 bases and J by 6 bases, and 14 bases separated the two germline ends. The germline gives CDR1 KGHSH, CDR2 LQKENI. The CDR3 spells CASSRDRRADTQYF. CDR3 DNA: TGTGCCAGCTCACGGGACCGACGGGCGGATACGCAGTATTTT.

This clonotype was counted at least ten times. The rearrangement uses TRBV12-5 and TRBJ2-3; D may be TRBD1 (5 bases). V lost 0 bases and J 5 bases, leaving 9 bases between the germline ends. The germline gives CDR1 LGHNT, CDR2 FRNRAP. CDR3 length: 14 residues. Written as DNA, the CDR3 is TGTGCTAGTGGTTTGGTAGGGGTGGAAGATACGCAGTATTTT. Protein sequence: CASGLVGVEDTQYF. The whole variable domain, filled in from reference TRBV12-5 and TRBJ2-3, reads DARVTQTPRHKVTEMGQEVTMRCQPILGHNTVFWYRQTMMQGLELLAYFRNRAPLDDSGMPKDRFSAEMPDATLATLKIQPSEPRDSAVYFCASGLVGVEDTQYFGPGTRLTVL.

This clonotype was recorded a few times. CDR3 coding DNA: TGTGCCAGCAGCCAAGAGGGGATGACAGGGAGCACAGATACGCAGTATTTT. Translating it yields CASSQEGMTGSTDTQYF. The rearrangement links TRBV4-2 to TRBJ2-3, with 7 bases aligning to TRBD1. The germline V gene has CDR1 LGHNA and CDR2 YNFKEQ. This CDR3 contains 17 residues. Germline trimming cut 0 bases from V and 0 bases from J; bases unmatched to any gene: 6.

This clonotype was counted only a few times. The rearrangement links TRBV27 to TRBJ1-5; the D is unclear. Germline lookup yields CDR1 MNHEY and CDR2 SMNVEV (reference sequence). The ends were cut back, 2 bases at V and 9 bases at J, with 8 bases in the middle. The CDR3 runs to 12 residues. CDR3 loop: CASSLMSGPQHF. The CDR3 region has the DNA TGTGCCAGCAGTTTAATGTCCGGGCCCCAGCATTTT.

This clonotype was found a few times. The DNA for the CDR3 is TGTGCCACCAGCTATCTCGGGGAGCTGTTTTTT. This sequence encodes CATSYLGELFF. The chain recombines TRBV24-1 with TRBJ2-2, with no clear D. The length of the CDR3 is 11 residues. The V end lost 7 bases, the J end lost 7 bases, and 6 bases lay between the germline ends. Germline V lookup: CDR1 KGHDR, CDR2 SFDVKD.

This clonotype has just a few counts. The V call is TRBV10-2, the J call TRBJ2-2; maybe TRBD1 (7 bases). V lost 5 bases to trimming and J lost 0 bases, with 19 bases between them. Germline CDR1 is WSHSY and CDR2 is SAAADI. The CDR3 is 18 amino acids. Here the CDR3 reads CASSSEGAWGTNTGELFF. The CDR3 DNA sequence: TGCGCCAGCAGTTCGGAGGGGGCGTGGGGCACGAACACCGGGGAGCTGTTTTTT.

This clonotype was seen more than once but under ten times. This chain links TRBV3-1 with TRBJ2-1; 13 positions match TRBD2. Germline values: CDR1 LGHDT, CDR2 YNNKEL (reference sequence). With 0 bases clipped from V and 6 bases from J, the junction kept 11 bases outside the gene matches. The CDR3 runs to 19 residues. CDR3 residues: CASSQDIITSGGGSNEQFF. CDR3 DNA sequence: TGTGCCAGCAGCCAAGATATCATTACTAGCGGGGGGGGTAGCAATGAGCAGTTCTTC.